The clone carrying this T cell receptor (beta chain) was observed a handful of times. Antigen: not known. The sample belongs to a study of cytomegalovirus exposure and HLA in healthy donors. The study, taken as a whole, reports: V- and J-gene trimming of TCR beta was linked (in a later analysis) to a missense DCLRE1C variant.

PCR involved 60 Vbeta and 13 Jbeta primers. Method: immunoSEQ multiplex PCR; TCRdb's copy keeps in-frame clones and lacks some. The sample contains some 200,000 clones, around 76% of which appear only once. Trimming stripped 1 base from V and 13 bases from J, with 10 bases between. The V gene's germline CDR1 is SGHTA and CDR2 FQGNSA. This CDR3 region has 11 residues. V usage is TRBV7-2 and J usage is TRBJ1-1, with D hard to call. Material: PBMCs. The source of this sequence is a woman aged 25 to 39 in good health and CMV-seropositive. The CDR3 spells CASSLGLGSFF. The CDR3 nucleotides read TGTGCCAGCAGCTTAGGCCTGGGGAGTTTCTTT.